This T cell receptor beta chain derives from a study of CD8 T cells in Susac syndrome. About this clonotype: The antigen remains unidentified.

Regarding the study as a whole: The authors acknowledged that the study's TCR sequencing and HLA analysis involved relatively few individuals.

In germline, CDR1 is LNHDA, CDR2 SQIVND (reference sequence). Trimming shortened V by 3 bases and J by 2 bases, and 10 bases separated the two germline ends. This CDR3 is 14 amino acids long. An input of roughly 0.45 to 1 ug of RNA was subjected to reverse transcription using random hexamers. MiXCR, run by TCRdb on the immunoSEQ multiplex PCR reads, gives a single entry per CDR3 protein. The table records approximately 160,000 distinct CDR3 sequences, over 85% of them present only once. Specimen: CD4+ T cells from PBMCs. This sequence originates from a human donor with multiple sclerosis. V gene TRBV19 combines with J gene TRBJ1-1, with D uncertain. CDR3 amino acids: CASSMYVSNTEAFF. CDR3 nucleotide sequence: TGTGCCAGTAGTATGTACGTATCCAACACTGAAGCTTTCTTT.